Following are 19 T cell receptor beta chains from one sample sequenced in a study of CD8+CD57+ T cells in acquired aplastic anemia. The template for TCR beta VDJ and CDR3 sequence profiling was genomic DNA. MiXCR was run by TCRdb on the reads, yielding one entry per CDR3 protein. The sample lists about 190,000 distinct CDR3 sequences; approximately 49% were seen once. The sample comprised sorted CD4+, CD8+, or CD8+CD57+ T cells (not recorded which) from PBMCs. The receptors derive from a human donor in good health, serving as a control.

Worth noting for this clonotype: A much larger clone lies one base from this, so it may be a read error. This sequence joins TRBV7-9 and TRBJ1-4; no reliable D call. Germline V gene data show CDR1 as SEHNR and CDR2 as FQNEAQ (reference sequence). The CDR3 has 16 amino acids. Written as DNA, the CDR3 is TGTGCCAGCAGCTTAGTTATACTTGCAACTAATGTAAAACTGTTTTTT. Protein product: CASSLVILATNVKLFF.

This clonotype was seen at least ten times. The CDR3: CASRLKGGRRNSPLHF. The CDR3, as DNA: TGTGCCAGCAGACTAAAAGGGGGTCGGCGGAATTCACCCCTCCACTTT. The chain is built from TRBV12-3 or TRBV12-4 and TRBJ1-6, with D perhaps matching TRBD1 (6 bases). V lost 6 bases and J 7 bases, leaving 19 bases between the germline ends. The CDR3 is 16 residues long.

The chain joins TRBV4-1 to TRBJ2-2, with TRBD1 as a possible D gene (6 bases). Trimming took 2 bases from V and 2 from J, leaving 18 bases between them. Germline V gene data show CDR1 as MGHRA and CDR2 as YSYEKL. CDR3 length: 18 residues. CDR3 nucleotide sequence: TGCGCCAGCAGCCAACCCATCGGAGACAGGAGAAACACCGGGGAGCTGTTTTTT. Translated, it gives CASSQPIGDRRNTGELFF.

In its sample, this clonotype was seen many times. The rearrangement uses TRBV11-2 and TRBJ1-2; D gene uncertain. Germline values: CDR1 SGHAT, CDR2 FQNNGV. The CDR3 consists of 16 residues. V lost 4 bases, J lost 8 bases, and 23 bases lay in between. The CDR3 sequence: CASSSQPGSPARGYTF. In DNA, the CDR3 is TGTGCCAGCAGCTCCCAGCCGGGGAGCCCGGCTAGGGGCTACACCTTC.

This chain connects TRBV11-1 to TRBJ1-6; D not certain. V gave up 3 bases and J gave up 8 bases, with 17 bases separating them. CDR3 length: 16 residues. Germline V CDR1 and CDR2: SGHAT, FQDESV (reference sequence). For the CDR3, the DNA is TGTGCCAGCAGCTTTCCTCCGACAAGGTTGGATTCACCCCTCCACTTT. Encoded protein: CASSFPPTRLDSPLHF.

This clonotype showed up many times. J is TRBJ1-2 and V is TRBV4-3; TRBD1 matches 12 bases. V was pared by 3 bases and J by 8 bases, with 7 bases of the junction left unmatched. Germline loops: CDR1 LGHNA, CDR2 YSLEER. The CDR3 covers 15 residues. The CDR3 here is CASSHWGQGAHGYTF. The CDR3, as DNA: TGCGCCAGCAGCCATTGGGGACAGGGGGCGCACGGCTACACCTTC.

This clonotype appeared many times. The chain employs TRBV6-2 or TRBV6-3 and TRBJ1-4; D is unclear. This CDR3 is built from 11 residues. V was trimmed by 8 bases and J by 5 bases, leaving 6 bases between them. Germline values: CDR1 MNHEY, CDR2 SVGEGT. CDR3 protein: CASGRNEKLFF. The CDR3 DNA follows: TGTGCCAGCGGTCGAAATGAAAAACTGTTTTTT.

This clonotype appeared once. CDR3 sequence reads: CASSLAMTDTQYF. DNA for the CDR3: TGCGCCAGCAGCTTGGCCATGACAGATACGCAGTATTTT. The genes are TRBV5-1 and TRBJ2-3; D gene unclear. CDR3 length: 13 residues. Trimming took 0 bases from V and 3 from J, leaving 5 bases between them. Germline CDR1 is SGHRS and CDR2 is YFSETQ.

The chain carries TRBV7-2 and TRBJ2-7, with 7 bases aligning to TRBD1. V trimming: 4 bases; J trimming: 0 bases; junction bases outside the gene matches: 6. Germline V gives CDR1 SGHTA, CDR2 FQGNSA. The CDR3 loop spans 15 amino acids. CDR3 amino acids: CASSSGQILSYEQYF. CDR3 sequence (DNA): TGTGCCAGCAGCTCGGGACAGATACTCTCCTACGAGCAGTACTTC.

The sample holds a few counts of this clonotype. The chain is built from TRBV29-1 and TRBJ2-7; D remains ambiguous. The germline gives CDR1 SQVTM, CDR2 ANQGSEA. This CDR3 contains 11 residues. Trimming removed 3 bases from V and 1 base from J, with 4 bases in between. The CDR3 DNA reads as TGCAGCGTTGAGGATTCCTACGAGCAGTACTTC. Its translation: CSVEDSYEQYF.

Many counts were recorded for this clonotype. The rearrangement joins TRBV20-1 to TRBJ2-2; weak D call: TRBD2 (5 bases). Germline CDR1 and CDR2: DFQATT and SNEGSKA (reference sequence). This CDR3 is 15 amino acids long. Trimming took off 0 bases at V and 2 bases at J, with 10 bases between the two ends. The CDR3 DNA is TGCAGTGCTAGAGATCGAGGGTTTAACACCGGGGAGCTGTTTTTT. It yields the protein CSARDRGFNTGELFF.

This clonotype was recorded many times. This chain connects TRBV19 to TRBJ1-1, with a weak D call TRBD1 (6 bases). The length of the CDR3 is 17 residues. V gave up 0 bases and J gave up 0 bases, with 14 bases separating them. Per the germline V gene, CDR1 is LNHDA and CDR2 is SQIVND (reference sequence). The CDR3: CASSIDGDRLMNTEAFF. In nucleotides, the CDR3 is TGTGCCAGTAGTATAGACGGAGACAGGTTAATGAACACTGAAGCTTTCTTT.

This clonotype has ten or more counts. The chain recombines TRBV28 with TRBJ2-6, with D uncertain. The V end lost 4 bases, the J end lost 7 bases, and 5 bases lay between the germline ends. The V gene's germline CDR1 is MDHEN and CDR2 SYDVKM. The CDR3 loop spans 12 amino acids. For the CDR3, the DNA is TGTGCCAGCAGTTGGGGAGCCAACGTCCTGACTTTC. Translated: CASSWGANVLTF.

This clonotype was recorded many times. The rearrangement links TRBV7-2 to TRBJ2-1; D might be TRBD1 (5 bases). V was pared by 9 bases and J by 3 bases, with 6 bases between. This CDR3 contains 11 residues. Germline V gives CDR1 SGHTA, CDR2 FQGNSA. The CDR3 nucleotides read TGTGCCAGTCAGGGCTACAATGAGCAGTTCTTC. This encodes CASQGYNEQFF.

This clonotype occurred a few times. The chain is built from TRBV10-2 and TRBJ2-5, with 7 bases identical to TRBD1. The J call could be wrong; TRBJ2-7 is a better fit for the DNA end. Germline CDR1 and CDR2: WSHSY and SAAADI. The CDR3 runs 15 residues. CDR3 sequence: CASNASSGGPYEQYF. The CDR3 DNA reads TGCGCCAGCAACGCCAGCTCAGGGGGTCCCTACGAGCAGTACTTC.

Here the CDR3 reads CSLWTVYGYTF. CDR3 DNA sequence: TGCAGTTTATGGACGGTCTATGGCTACACCTTC. The rearrangement joins TRBV20-1 to TRBJ1-2; no clear D gene. This CDR3 is built from 11 residues. Germline CDR1 is DFQATT and CDR2 is SNEGSKA (reference sequence). V was clipped by 8 bases and J by 4 bases, with 11 bases between them.

A note on this clonotype: Its ends do not fully match the called genes, so a read error is possible. The chain employs TRBV15 and TRBJ2-7; TRBD1 matches at 11 bases. The V gene's germline CDR1 is LNHNV and CDR2 YYDKDF (reference sequence). There are 16 residues in the CDR3. The chain's CDR3 is CATSREGGTGGYEQYF. The CDR3 region has the DNA TGTGCCACCAGCCGAGAGGGGGGGACAGGGGGCTACGAGCAGTACTTC.

The chain joins TRBV2 to TRBJ1-5; D may be TRBD1 (6 bases). The CDR3 consists of 15 residues. Trimming removed 7 bases from V and 3 bases from J, with 16 bases in between. Per the germline V gene, CDR1 is SNHLY and CDR2 is FYNNEI. CDR3 in DNA: TGTGCCAGCACCCAGGGGCCCCCTTCCAATCAGCCCCAGCATTTT. Protein sequence: CASTQGPPSNQPQHF.

The chain combines TRBV5-1 with TRBJ1-3, with a weak D call TRBD1 (6 bases). V lost 4 bases and J lost 1, with 15 bases in between. The length of the CDR3 is 16 residues. The germline CDR1 and CDR2 sequences are SGHRS and YFSETQ. CDR3 sequence: CASSPSEQGSGNTIYF. CDR3 DNA sequence: TGCGCCAGCAGCCCGAGCGAACAGGGTTCTGGAAACACCATATATTTT.